This T cell receptor (beta chain) was captured in a study of human T cells and chemical hapten exposure. Whole-study context: Each patient's scalp received weekly diphenylcyclopropenone throughout the approximately 25-week study. The patch tests put 0.01% DPC on the skin of the upper back and were read 6 days later.

Time point in this sample: patch test 1, 2 weeks after DPC sensitization. Treatment noted: therapeutic diphenylcyclopropenone sensitization with weekly scalp DPC. Someone pulled total RNA out of unfractionated whole blood. Germline loops: CDR1 MNHNY, CDR2 SVGAGI (reference sequence). This CDR3 is built from 17 residues. The V end lost 2 bases, the J end lost 1 base, and 12 bases lay between the germline ends. TCRdb reanalysed the RACE reads using MiXCR and keeps one entry per CDR3 protein. The profile covers tens of thousands of distinct CDR3 sequences, with 10% appearing a single time and about 1.5% taken by the ten largest.

Sequences were derived from whole blood, sampled in connection with sensitization to the hapten diphenylcyclopropenone (DPC). This sequence joins TRBV6-6 and TRBJ2-6; D may be TRBD1 (7 bases). This TCR came from a woman in her forties or fifties with alopecia areata. Some clones in this sample may be carry-over from other donors' samples. The CDR3 region is CASSYDPGGSGANVLTF. CDR3 nucleotide sequence: TGTGCCAGCAGTTACGACCCAGGGGGGTCTGGGGCCAACGTCCTGACTTTC.